This TCR beta chain was sequenced in a study of T cell repertoires in ileal Crohn's disease. Study background: Postoperative therapy was given to about half: eleven to twelve thiopurines, around 17 anti-TNF agents. Study-wide findings and caveats: Endoscopic recurrence occurred in every patient whose clonality exceeded 26.8%. Compared with CD4 T cells, sorted CD8 cells carried more expanded clones.

Eligibility required adulthood, ileal or ileocolonic Crohn's disease and indicated ileocolonic resection. This clone was found once. Its antigen is as yet unknown. Here immunoSEQ multiplex PCR was the method, and the copy in TCRdb shows in-frame clones only, minus some. The data hold around 4,200 clones, with around 75% observed a single time. From germline, CDR1 is ENHRY and CDR2 SYGVKD. This CDR3 has 19 amino acids. The V gene end was trimmed by 8 bases and the J gene end by 1 base; junction bases not matched to a gene: 16. The sequence derives from an adult with Crohn's disease. Sequenced: ileal tissue. The rearrangement uses TRBV10-3 and TRBJ2-2; TRBD1 matches at 10 bases. The CDR3 sequence: CAIATGTGASNKNTGELFF. Written as DNA, the CDR3 is TGTGCCATCGCAACCGGGACAGGGGCCAGTAATAAGAACACCGGGGAGCTGTTTTTT.